This TCR beta chain was observed in a study of CD8+ T cells in alopecia areata. General study points: An increase in clonality over normal scalp was evident in lesional scalp, especially alopecia totalis/universalis.

Comments on this clone: Antigen specificity is unknown.

This CDR3 spans 14 amino acids. Looked up from germline, CDR1 is ENHRY and CDR2 is SYGVKD. J lost 8 bases, V lost 4 bases, and 6 bases had no gene match. Researchers sorted CD4+ cells into CD25+CD127- cells for five or six patients. It was from alopecia areata patients that lesional scalp punch biopsies and peripheral blood were collected. Reverse transcription of extracted RNA yielded cDNA, which provided the sequencing template. Here immunoSEQ multiplex PCR was the method, and the copy in TCRdb shows in-frame clones only, minus some. This sample has 14,000 or so clones; roughly 58% occur once, and the top ten carry approximately 3.5%.

Sequencing used CD4+ Tregs sorted from blood. This TCR was recovered from a human donor with alopecia areata. The V and J genes are TRBV10-3 and TRBJ1-4; TRBD1 matches at 8 bases. In DNA form, the CDR3 reads TGTGCCATCAGTGTCACAGGGGGTAAAGAAAAACTGTTTTTT. This translates into CAISVTGGKEKLFF.